These 27 T cell receptor beta chains were all obtained from the same sample, sequenced in a study of cytotoxic CD8 clonotypes in ibrutinib-treated CLL. This table comes from immunoSEQ multiplex PCR, and its TCRdb copy is limited to in-frame clones, with some not included. The table lists roughly 38,000 clones, about half of them singletons. Specimen: PBMCs, collected before ibrutinib treatment. These receptor sequences come from a human donor with chronic lymphocytic leukemia.

This chain links TRBV6-5 with TRBJ1-6, with D perhaps matching TRBD1 (6 bases). V shed 0 bases and J shed 11 bases, with 14 bases lying between them. The germline V gene encodes CDR1 MNHEY and CDR2 SVGAGI. The CDR3 covers 15 residues. CDR3 DNA sequence: TGTGCCAGCAGTTACTCGTGGGACAATGTTACACCCCTCCACTTT. Translated: CASSYSWDNVTPLHF.

This clone was counted only a few times. This chain joins TRBV5-1 and TRBJ2-7, with 8 positions matching TRBD1. CDR1 is SGHRS and CDR2 is YFSETQ in the germline V gene. The CDR3 has 15 residues. V shed 0 bases and J 4 bases; nucleotides not matched to a gene: 6. CDR3 loop: CASSLDPRTGYEQYF. In DNA, the CDR3 is TGCGCCAGCAGCTTGGATCCCAGGACAGGGTACGAGCAGTACTTC. Full variable domain (outside the CDR3, taken from reference TRBV5-1 and TRBJ2-7): KAGVTQTPRYLIKTRGQQVTLSCSPISGHRSVSWYQQTPGQGLQFLFEYFSETQRNKGNFPGRFSGRQFSNSRSEMNVSTLELGDSALYLCASSLDPRTGYEQYFGPGTRLTVT.

This clone was picked up a small number of times. The CDR3: CASSLGQGGENTEAFF. CDR3 nucleotide sequence: TGTGCCAGCAGCCTGGGACAGGGCGGAGAGAACACTGAAGCTTTCTTT. This sequence joins TRBV7-3 and TRBJ1-1, with 9 bases identical to TRBD1. Germline CDR1 and CDR2: SGHTA and FQGTGA. CDR3 length: 16 residues. V shed 5 bases, J shed 1 base, and the junction held 8 bases outside the gene matches.

This clone was seen only once. The chain couples TRBV6-9 to TRBJ1-2; no firm D call. Germline V lookup: CDR1 MNHGY, CDR2 SVAAGI. The CDR3 is 14 amino acids. V lost 3 bases and J 5 bases, leaving 13 bases between the germline ends. The CDR3 region has the DNA TGTGCCAGCAGTTACTCGTCACAGTCTTATGGCTACACCTTC. Protein: CASSYSSQSYGYTF.

The chain uses TRBV19 and TRBJ1-2, with a tentative D call TRBD1 (6 bases). The germline V gene encodes CDR1 LNHDA and CDR2 SQIVND (reference sequence). This CDR3 comprises 15 residues. V shed 5 bases and J shed 4 bases, with 17 bases lying between them. The CDR3 nucleotides are TGTGCCAGTAGTCAAGACAGGTTTGCCCCCTATGGCTACACCTTC. Translating it yields CASSQDRFAPYGYTF.

This chain links TRBV7-6 with TRBJ2-5; D call uncertain. Germline V gene sequence: CDR1 SGHVS, CDR2 FNYEAQ. This CDR3 region has 15 residues. V was pared by 5 bases and J by 2 bases, with 15 bases between. The CDR3 loop is CASSPRWVGQETQYF. The CDR3 nucleotides read TGTGCCAGCAGCCCCAGATGGGTTGGACAAGAGACCCAGTACTTC.

This chain joins TRBV5-1 and TRBJ2-5; no clear D gene. The CDR3 has 12 amino acids. The germline CDR1 and CDR2 sequences are SGHRS and YFSETQ. V was trimmed by 5 bases and J by 3 bases, leaving 8 bases between them. The CDR3 region is CASSVDEETQYF. Here the CDR3 DNA reads TGCGCCAGCAGTGTGGACGAAGAGACCCAGTACTTC.

A few counts support this clone. The chain uses TRBV27 and TRBJ1-6, with D possibly being TRBD1 (5 bases). The germline CDR1 and CDR2 sequences are MNHEY and SMNVEV (reference sequence). The CDR3 is 13 residues long. V lost 7 bases, J lost 10 bases, and 14 bases lay in between. DNA of the CDR3: TGTGCCAGCACCCTCAGGGTCGGCTCACCCCTCCACTTT. Encoded protein: CASTLRVGSPLHF.

Note on this clone: Distinct nucleotide sequences in the sample also encode this CDR3. This chain connects TRBV5-1 to TRBJ2-5, with TRBD2 matching over 7 bases. CDR3 size: 15 residues. Germline-derived CDR1 and CDR2 are SGHRS and YFSETQ. V dropped 0 bases and J dropped 2; count of bases not matched to a gene: 4. In DNA, the CDR3 is TGCGCCAGCAGCTTGGCATGGGGGGGGCAAGAGACCCAGTACTTC. Translated: CASSLAWGGQETQYF. Filled out from reference TRBV5-1 and TRBJ2-5, the complete variable domain reads KAGVTQTPRYLIKTRGQQVTLSCSPISGHRSVSWYQQTPGQGLQFLFEYFSETQRNKGNFPGRFSGRQFSNSRSEMNVSTLELGDSALYLCASSLAWGGQETQYFGPGTRLLVL.

A single count supports this clone. The chain uses TRBV6-6 and TRBJ1-3; perhaps TRBD1 as D (6 bases). The CDR3 has 14 amino acids. Trimming took off 7 bases at V and 3 bases at J, with 13 bases between the two ends. Looked up from germline, CDR1 is MNHNY and CDR2 is SVGAGI (reference sequence). CDR3 protein: CASMKGVSGNTIYF. The CDR3 bases are TGTGCCAGCATGAAGGGGGTTAGTGGAAACACCATATATTTT.

CDR3 loop: CASSWVMGAYNTEAFF. DNA for the CDR3: TGTGCCAGCAGCTGGGTAATGGGGGCATATAACACTGAAGCTTTCTTT. The V call is TRBV7-3, the J call TRBJ1-1; a possible D gene is TRBD1 (6 bases). The CDR3 is 16 residues long. Between the trimmed V and J ends, which lost 4 bases and 2 bases, there was a span of 17 bases. From germline, CDR1 is SGHTA and CDR2 FQGTGA.

The chain couples TRBV7-3 to TRBJ1-1; no definite D call. The CDR3 is 13 amino acids. The germline V gene encodes CDR1 SGHTA and CDR2 FQGTGA. The V and J ends lost 3 bases and 1 base respectively, with 6 bases between them. CDR3 sequence (DNA): TGTGCCAGCAGCTTTAGTAGGAACACTGAAGCTTTCTTT. Its protein is CASSFSRNTEAFF.

In this sample, this clone turned up a few times. CDR3 in amino acids: CASSFEVGELFF. The CDR3 region has the DNA TGCGCCAGCAGCTTTGAGGTCGGGGAGCTGTTTTTT. This chain joins TRBV5-1 and TRBJ2-2; no clear D. Trimming shortened V by 2 bases and J by 7 bases, and 6 bases separated the two germline ends. The CDR3 is 12 residues long. From germline, CDR1 is SGHRS and CDR2 YFSETQ.

This clone came up a few times. V usage is TRBV5-6 and J usage is TRBJ1-1, with D uncertain. V lost 2 bases to trimming and J lost 2 bases, with 10 bases between them. Per germline, CDR1 SGHDT and CDR2 YYEEEE. This CDR3 region has 14 residues. The CDR3 bases are TGTGCCAGCAGCTTCATTCAGGCAAACACTGAAGCTTTCTTT. Translation gives CASSFIQANTEAFF.

The sample holds a few counts of this clone. The J gene is TRBJ1-1, the V gene TRBV19; D gene ambiguous. V was clipped by 2 bases and J by 3 bases, with 7 bases between them. The CDR3 extends over 13 amino acids. In germline, CDR1 is LNHDA, CDR2 SQIVND (reference sequence). CDR3 sequence reads: CASSITGYTEAFF. The DNA for the CDR3 is TGTGCCAGTAGTATAACCGGTTACACTGAAGCTTTCTTT.

V is TRBV7-7 and J is TRBJ2-2; tentatively, D is TRBD1 (6 bases). The length of the CDR3 is 15 residues. Germline CDR1 reads SSHAT; CDR2 reads FNYEAQ (reference sequence). The CDR3 region has the DNA TGTGCTAGCGCGGGTGCAGGGACAAACACCGGGGAGCTGTTTTTT. Encoded protein: CASAGAGTNTGELFF.

About this clone: The sample holds other DNA sequences that translate to the same CDR3. V and J are TRBV5-1 and TRBJ1-2; D ambiguous. This CDR3 comprises 13 residues. The V gene lost 2 bases and the J gene lost 2 bases, with 7 bases spanning the gap. CDR1 SGHRS and CDR2 YFSETQ come from the germline V gene. CDR3 DNA sequence: TGCGCCAGCAGCTTCCAAGGGAACTATGGCTACACCTTC. Protein: CASSFQGNYGYTF.

There are a few counts of this clone. V is TRBV2 and J is TRBJ2-1; D is perhaps TRBD1 or TRBD2 (5 bases each). Germline V gene sequence: CDR1 SNHLY, CDR2 FYNNEI. V shed 7 bases and J shed 7 bases, with 20 bases lying between them. The CDR3 consists of 15 residues. The CDR3 coding sequence is TGTGCCAGCACGTCACTAGAAGGGGTTCAGAATGAGCAGTTCTTC. It codes for CASTSLEGVQNEQFF.

The chain carries TRBV9 and TRBJ1-1; unclear D gene. CDR1 is SGDLS, CDR2 YYNGEE, per germline. CDR3 length equals 14 residues. The V gene lost 4 bases and the J gene lost 10 bases, with 20 bases spanning the gap. DNA for the CDR3: TGTGCCAGCAGCCCCGGATCCCAGAGGGATGGAGCTTTCTTT. Residues: CASSPGSQRDGAFF.

The rearrangement links TRBV15 to TRBJ2-5; 11 bases align to TRBD2. This CDR3 spans 16 amino acids. Germline V gene data show CDR1 as LNHNV and CDR2 as YYDKDF (reference sequence). The junction had 3 bases not matched to a gene; V was cut back by 1 base and J by 2 bases. CDR3 sequence reads: CATSRGLAGTQETQYF. The DNA of the CDR3 is TGTGCCACCAGCAGAGGACTAGCGGGGACTCAAGAGACCCAGTACTTC.

The chain joins TRBV5-1 to TRBJ2-5; D uncertain. This CDR3 comprises 16 residues. V gave up 7 bases and J gave up 3 bases, with 22 bases separating them. CDR1 is SGHRS, CDR2 YFSETQ, per germline. CDR3 nucleotides: TGCGCCAGCCGTGGCCTAGGGTTTGGGTGGAAAGAGACCCAGTACTTC. This codes for CASRGLGFGWKETQYF.

This clone was seen only a few times. The V call is TRBV5-1, the J call TRBJ1-2; D is ambiguous. This CDR3 spans 13 amino acids. Germline V gene sequence: CDR1 SGHRS, CDR2 YFSETQ. The V end lost 0 bases, the J end lost 8 bases, and 11 bases lay between the germline ends. DNA for the CDR3: TGCGCCAGCAGCTTGGTACAAACTGAGGGCTACACCTTC. Its protein is CASSLVQTEGYTF.

This clone was recorded only once. The chain combines TRBV10-3 with TRBJ1-2; 9 positions agree with TRBD1. The germline V gene encodes CDR1 ENHRY and CDR2 SYGVKD. This CDR3 spans 13 amino acids. V was clipped by 8 bases and J by 3 bases; unmatched bases: 4. Here the CDR3 DNA reads TGTGCCATCGTACAGGGGGCGGACTATGGCTACACCTTC. Its translation: CAIVQGADYGYTF.

The chain has TRBV29-1 and TRBJ2-7; D is possibly TRBD1 or TRBD2 (5 bases each). The V gene lost 6 bases and the J gene lost 2 bases, with 8 bases spanning the gap. There are 11 residues in the CDR3. The germline CDR1 and CDR2 sequences are SQVTM and ANQGSEA. The CDR3 nucleotides are TGCAGCGTCAGGGAGCCCTACGAGCAGTACTTC. It encodes CSVREPYEQYF.

The chain combines TRBV29-1 with TRBJ1-1; the D gene is possibly TRBD1 (6 bases). The CDR3 totals 15 residues. Germline CDR1 and CDR2: SQVTM and ANQGSEA. V was shortened by 6 bases and J by 3 bases, with 20 bases between the two germline ends. The CDR3 DNA reads TGCAGCGTCGCGGTGCAAATAGGGACACACACTGAAGCTTTCTTT. The encoded protein is CSVAVQIGTHTEAFF.

The rearrangement uses TRBV6-1 and TRBJ1-2; 7 positions agree with TRBD1. The CDR3 spans 14 residues. Losses at the gene ends were 7 bases for V and 2 bases for J; bases not matched to a gene: 7. CDR1 and CDR2 (germline): MNHNS, SASEGT. The DNA of the CDR3 is TGTGCCAGCACCCAACAGGGGATAAACTATGGCTACACCTTC. The encoded protein is CASTQQGINYGYTF.

This chain joins TRBV19 and TRBJ2-7, with D possibly TRBD2 on 6 matching bases. Germline-derived CDR1 and CDR2 are LNHDA and SQIVND (reference sequence). Deletions cut 5 bases from V and 5 bases from J, with 22 bases between. The CDR3 consists of 16 residues. The CDR3 DNA sequence: TGTGCCAGTAGTCCACTAATAGGAGGGCTCCTCAACGAGCAGTACTTC. Amino acid sequence: CASSPLIGGLLNEQYF.